This T cell receptor beta chain was sequenced during a study of blood T cell repertoires in COVID-19. At the level of the study: The samples span acute and convalescent COVID-19 from the United States, Italy and Spain. In each case, the material was cDNA or gDNA derived from T cells, B-cell-depleted T cells, or PBMCs.

Profiled with immunoSEQ multiplex PCR; TCRdb holds only in-frame clones, not every one. The table shows about 140,000 clones, with around 85% occurring only once. Germline V lookup: CDR1 LGHDT, CDR2 YNNKEL (reference sequence). V lost 4 bases to trimming and J lost 2 bases, with 15 bases between them. CDR3 length: 16 residues. The source material was peripheral blood. The source of this sequence is a man between 45 and 60 years old with acute or convalescent COVID-19. The genes are TRBV3-1 (or the pseudogene TRBV3-2) and TRBJ1-3, with a weak D call TRBD1 (5 bases). This CDR3 is CASSRNTGVAGNTIYF. The CDR3 bases are TGTGCCAGCAGCCGAAACACGGGGGTGGCTGGAAACACCATATATTTT.